This passage covers 29 T cell receptor beta chains from one sample sequenced in a study of T cells in Graves' hyperthyroidism and ophthalmopathy. Authors of the study amplified TCR beta CDR3 regions from RNA transcripts. The primer set for the first-round RT-PCR of the TCR CDR3 was HTBI. TCRdb itself ran the multiplex PCR reads through MiXCR, one entry per CDR3 protein. The table includes 550,000 to 800,000 distinct CDR3 sequences, around 16% detected once. Sequencing used blood. The receptors shown here come from a man aged 45-65 years with Graves' hyperthyroidism.

This clonotype was detected only a few times. The chain joins TRBV6-1 to TRBJ2-1; 15 bases fit TRBD2. Germline V gene sequence: CDR1 MNHNS, CDR2 SASEGT. The length of the CDR3 is 14 residues. V lost 6 bases, J lost 9 bases, and 3 bases stayed unmatched. The CDR3 reads CASRPGLAGGEQFF. The CDR3 nucleotides read TGTGCCAGCAGGCCGGGACTAGCGGGGGGTGAGCAGTTCTTC.

The CDR3 DNA reads as TGCGCCAGCAGTGTTGCGGGAGGGCCTCCCTACGAGCAGTACTTC. Amino acid sequence: CASSVAGGPPYEQYF. This chain links TRBV10-1 with TRBJ2-7; 9 nucleotides agree with TRBD2. Trimming at V came to 4 bases and at J to 2 bases, leaving 6 bases not matched to a gene. The CDR3 loop spans 15 amino acids. Germline CDR1 is WNHNN and CDR2 is SYGVQD (reference sequence).

This clonotype was counted ten times or more. The rearrangement links TRBV7-9 to TRBJ2-7; TRBD1 matches 7 bases. The V and J ends lost 4 bases and 2 bases, in that order; junction bases with no gene match: 5. The CDR3 has 14 residues. Germline V CDR1 and CDR2: SEHNR, FQNEAQ (reference sequence). CDR3 sequence: CASSSTGRTYEQYF. The CDR3 DNA sequence: TGTGCCAGCAGCTCGACAGGGAGAACCTACGAGCAGTACTTC. The whole variable domain, filled in from reference TRBV7-9 and TRBJ2-7, reads DTGVSQNPRHKITKRGQNVTFRCDPISEHNRLYWYRQTLGQGPEFLTYFQNEAQLEKSRLLSDRFSAERPKGSFSTLEIQRTEQGDSAMYLCASSSTGRTYEQYFGPGTRLTVT.

This clonotype has ten or more counts. The rearrangement links TRBV9 to TRBJ2-1, with 13 bases matching TRBD2. Germline CDR1 SGDLS, CDR2 YYNGEE. The ends lost 4 bases at V and 12 bases at J; junction bases unmatched: 7. The CDR3 totals 14 residues. CDR3 in DNA: TGTGCCAGCAGCTTCGGGACTAGCGGGATGGTGCAGTTCTTC. Its protein product is CASSFGTSGMVQFF.

Note on this clonotype: Compared with germline, one end of the junction differs, possibly owing to a read error. CDR3 sequence (DNA): TGTGCCAGCAGCTCCTTAAGGTTCAGGGTTAAAGATGAAAGACTGTTTTTT. Protein: CASSSLRFRVKDERLFF. The chain carries TRBV7-2 and TRBJ1-4; possible D gene TRBD1, 5 bases. The V gene's germline CDR1 is SGHTA and CDR2 FQGNSA. This CDR3 contains 17 residues.

This clonotype appeared a single time. A much larger clone lies a single base off, so this may be a read error. The chain joins TRBV10-3 to TRBJ2-3; 8 bases line up with TRBD2. The CDR3 totals 18 residues. Looked up from germline, CDR1 is ENHRY and CDR2 is SYGVKD. The V and J ends lost 0 bases and 4 bases, in that order; junction bases with no gene match: 12. CDR3 DNA sequence: TGTGCCATCAGTGAGTCTCCGGGACTAGAGGGAGGTTCAGATACGCAGTATTTT. Its protein product is CAISESPGLEGGSDTQYF.

The chain uses TRBV15 and TRBJ1-1; possibly TRBD1 for D (6 bases). CDR1 and CDR2 from the germline V gene are LNHNV and YYDKDF (reference sequence). The CDR3 is 15 amino acids. Trimming shortened V by 3 bases and J by 7 bases, and 18 bases separated the two germline ends. The CDR3 is CATSRDERGLDEAFF. CDR3 nucleotide sequence: TGTGCCACCAGCAGGGACGAACGGGGGCTCGATGAAGCTTTCTTT.

This rearrangement joins TRBV7-9 to TRBJ2-7; 9 bases line up with TRBD1. J lost 8 bases, V lost 5 bases, and 4 bases had no gene match. This CDR3 spans 12 amino acids. Germline V CDR1 and CDR2: SEHNR, FQNEAQ (reference sequence). CDR3 bases: TGTGCCAGCAGCCTCGACAGGGGGAAGCAGTACTTC. Translated, it gives CASSLDRGKQYF.

The genes are TRBV20-1 and TRBJ2-7; a possible D gene is TRBD1 (5 bases). The CDR3 contains 14 residues. Trimming removed 3 bases from V and 3 bases from J, with 15 bases in between. CDR1 and CDR2 (germline): DFQATT, SNEGSKA (reference sequence). The CDR3 loop is CSARVPDRSYEQYF. CDR3 DNA: TGCAGTGCTAGGGTCCCAGACAGAAGCTACGAGCAGTACTTC.

This clonotype has at least ten counts. The rearrangement joins TRBV28 to TRBJ1-2; possible D gene TRBD1, 6 bases. The CDR3 is made up of 14 amino acids. CDR1 is MDHEN, CDR2 SYDVKM, per germline. The V gene lost 7 bases and the J gene lost 4 bases, with 16 bases spanning the gap. CDR3 residues: CASTRGGVGYGYTF. CDR3 nucleotide sequence: TGTGCCAGCACAAGGGGGGGGGTGGGCTATGGCTACACCTTC.

Of note for this clonotype: Germline and junction disagree at one end, which may indicate a read error. J is TRBJ2-7 and V is TRBV5-1, with D maybe TRBD2 (6 bases). This CDR3 comprises 14 residues. Looked up from germline, CDR1 is SGHRS and CDR2 is YFSETQ. The CDR3 loop reads CASSFPGLTYEQCF. CDR3 DNA: TGCGCCAGCAGCTTCCCGGGACTGACCTACGAGCAGTGCTTC.

This clonotype has more than one count but fewer than ten. This chain uses TRBV2 with TRBJ2-2; a possible D gene is TRBD1 (5 bases). Deletions cut 2 bases from V and 3 bases from J, with 10 bases between. The CDR3 runs 15 residues. The germline V gene encodes CDR1 SNHLY and CDR2 FYNNEI. This CDR3 is CASSEFDSHTGELFF. The CDR3 DNA reads as TGTGCCAGCAGTGAATTCGACAGCCACACCGGGGAGCTGTTTTTT.

This clonotype was observed at least ten times. The rearrangement links TRBV28 to TRBJ2-7, with D tentatively TRBD1 or TRBD2 (5 bases each). Germline V gene data show CDR1 as MDHEN and CDR2 as SYDVKM. Deletions cut 4 bases from V and 5 bases from J, with 9 bases between. The CDR3 is 12 amino acids. The CDR3, as DNA: TGTGCCAGCAGTTACGAGGGGAACGAGCAGTACTTC. Translating it yields CASSYEGNEQYF.

This clonotype was observed a handful of times. The J gene is TRBJ2-1, the V gene TRBV12-3 or TRBV12-4, with 9 bases lining up with TRBD2. The V segment lost 6 bases and the J segment 9 bases; nucleotides outside the gene matches: 12. This CDR3 is built from 15 residues. CDR3 DNA sequence: TGTGCCAGCAGCTTTAGCGGGAGTTGGGGCGGTGAGCAGTTCTTC. This gives the protein CASSFSGSWGGEQFF.

This clonotype has just a few counts. The CDR3 loop is CASGVLETQYF. Here the CDR3 DNA reads TGTGCCAGCGGGGTTTTGGAGACCCAGTACTTC. This rearrangement joins TRBV6-1 to TRBJ2-5; D unclear. V was cut by 8 bases and J by 5 bases, with 9 bases left in between. The CDR3 contains 11 residues. Germline V gene lookup returns CDR1 MNHNS and CDR2 SASEGT.

This clonotype has a count of ten or more. The rearrangement joins TRBV20-1 to TRBJ1-5; no reliable D call. V was cut by 6 bases and J by 3 bases, with 15 bases left in between. The CDR3 sequence is 14 residues long. Germline CDR1 reads DFQATT; CDR2 reads SNEGSKA (reference sequence). The CDR3 DNA sequence: TGCAGTGCCCGCCGGGCGGCTGACAATCAGCCCCAGCATTTT. Encoded protein: CSARRAADNQPQHF.

This clonotype has a count of ten or more. The chain carries TRBV29-1 and TRBJ1-1; TRBD1 matches at 7 bases. The germline V gene encodes CDR1 SQVTM and CDR2 ANQGSEA. V was clipped by 2 bases and J by 0 bases; unmatched bases: 3. CDR3 length: 14 residues. CDR3 coding DNA: TGCAGCGTTGAATTGGGACAGCTGAACACTGAAGCTTTCTTT. Translation gives CSVELGQLNTEAFF.

In this sample, this clonotype turned up many times. The chain links TRBV11-2 to TRBJ2-6, with D hard to call. V was trimmed by 0 bases and J by 3 bases, leaving 12 bases between them. Germline CDR1 and CDR2: SGHAT and FQNNGV. The CDR3 has 17 amino acids. CDR3 region: CASSLDGPRFGANVLTF. CDR3 in DNA: TGTGCCAGCAGCTTAGATGGTCCGCGCTTTGGGGCCAACGTCCTGACTTTC.

The rearrangement joins TRBV24-1 to TRBJ1-1; 11 bases agree with TRBD1. Germline V gene sequence: CDR1 KGHDR, CDR2 SFDVKD. CDR3 length equals 14 residues. The V and J ends lost 7 bases and 11 bases, in that order; junction bases with no gene match: 11. The CDR3 protein is CATRAGTGGTGAFF. The CDR3 DNA sequence: TGTGCCACCAGAGCCGGGACAGGGGGGACGGGGGCTTTCTTT.

In its sample, this clonotype was seen a few times. A much larger clone lies one base from this, so it may be a read error. This rearrangement joins TRBV2 to TRBJ2-7; 8 bases fit TRBD2. Germline assignment: CDR1 SNHLY and CDR2 FYNNEI. The CDR3 runs to 14 residues. The CDR3 bases are TGTGCCAGCCTAACTAGCGGACGAGCCTACGAGCAGTGCTTC. Translated: CASLTSGRAYEQCF.

This clonotype was counted ten times or more. This CDR3 reads CASSLGGLRTDTQYF. The CDR3 DNA sequence: TGTGCCAGCAGCTTAGGGGGCTTACGCACAGATACGCAGTATTTT. The chain couples TRBV7-9 to TRBJ2-3; D might be TRBD1 (5 bases). The CDR3 runs to 15 residues. CDR1 SEHNR and CDR2 FQNEAQ come from the germline V gene (reference sequence). The V end lost 1 base, the J end lost 1 base, and 9 bases lay between the germline ends.

This clonotype has ten or more counts. This chain connects TRBV25-1 to TRBJ1-1, with D perhaps TRBD1 (6 bases). With 7 bases removed from V and 4 bases from J, the gap between germline ends came to 16 bases. The CDR3 runs to 14 residues. CDR1 MGHDK and CDR2 SYGVNS come from the germline V gene. CDR3 nucleotides: TGTGCCAGCACCCCCCCAGGGGCATCCACTGAAGCTTTCTTT. Protein product: CASTPPGASTEAFF.

This clonotype was observed a handful of times. The rearrangement links TRBV25-1 to TRBJ2-5; no clear D gene. The CDR3 length is 13 residues. The germline gives CDR1 MGHDK, CDR2 SYGVNS. Trimming left V 7 bases short and J 1 base short, with 10 bases between. CDR3 sequence (DNA): TGTGCCAGCATCGATCATCTCCAAGAGACCCAGTACTTC. This codes for CASIDHLQETQYF.

There are many counts of this clonotype. This chain connects TRBV5-1 to TRBJ2-1, with D possibly being TRBD2 (6 bases). The CDR3 contains 15 residues. Germline CDR1 is SGHRS and CDR2 is YFSETQ. V was clipped by 0 bases and J by 7 bases, with 14 bases between them. CDR3 DNA: TGCGCCAGCAGCTTGGCCGGCGGGACGGGTAATGAGCAGTTCTTC. It is translated as CASSLAGGTGNEQFF.

A word on this clonotype: This sequence may be a read error, since a much larger clone differs from it by one base. The V gene is TRBV25-1, the J gene TRBJ1-2; TRBD1 is a possible D gene (5 bases). The CDR3 sequence is 13 residues long. CDR1 and CDR2 (germline): MGHDK, SYGVNS. V lost 1 base and J lost 2, with 5 bases in between. CDR3 bases: TGTGCCAGCAGTGAATGGGGGAACTATGGCTACACCTTC. This translates into CASSEWGNYGYTF.

This clonotype was seen only a few times. The chain recombines TRBV6-1 with TRBJ2-3; D is ambiguous. Trimming removed 1 base at V and 5 bases at J, with 4 bases between. The germline gives CDR1 MNHNS, CDR2 SASEGT. This CDR3 comprises 12 residues. CDR3 residues: CASSEDLDTQYF. The CDR3 DNA is TGTGCCAGCAGTGAAGACCTAGATACGCAGTATTTT.

The table lists this clonotype with many counts. The chain employs TRBV27 and TRBJ2-7; 11 bases match TRBD2. Looked up from germline, CDR1 is MNHEY and CDR2 is SMNVEV (reference sequence). CDR3 length equals 15 residues. The ends lost 5 bases at V and 7 bases at J; junction bases unmatched: 10. The CDR3: CASSPALAGVGEQYF. CDR3 coding DNA: TGTGCCAGCAGTCCTGCACTAGCGGGAGTTGGGGAGCAGTACTTC.

This clonotype has ten or more counts. This chain joins TRBV11-1 and TRBJ2-1; maybe TRBD1 (5 bases). V dropped 5 bases and J dropped 10 bases, with 21 bases sitting between them. The CDR3 runs to 15 residues. CDR1 and CDR2 from the germline V gene are SGHAT and FQDESV (reference sequence). DNA for the CDR3: TGTGCCAGCAGCCTCCTGGTGCTGGGTCAGGGAGAGCAGTTCTTC. This gives the protein CASSLLVLGQGEQFF. Full variable domain (rest looked up from reference TRBV11-1 and TRBJ2-1): EAEVAQSPRYKITEKSQAVAFWCDPISGHATLYWYRQILGQGPELLVQFQDESVVDDSQLPKDRFSAERLKGVDSTLKIQPAELGDSAMYLCASSLLVLGQGEQFFGPGTRLTVL.

In this sample, this clonotype turned up many times. The chain couples TRBV28 to TRBJ2-7, with TRBD1 matching 8 bases. V lost 4 bases, J lost 2 bases, and 10 bases stayed unmatched. This CDR3 contains 16 residues. Germline V gene data show CDR1 as MDHEN and CDR2 as SYDVKM. The CDR3 nucleotides read TGTGCCAGCAGTTCGACAGGGGTTACCCCCACCTACGAGCAGTACTTC. Translating it yields CASSSTGVTPTYEQYF.